This entry features one T cell receptor beta chain sequence. The V end lost 5 bases, the J end lost 2 bases, and 23 bases lay between the germline ends. Germline CDR1 and CDR2: PRHDT and FYEKMQ (reference sequence). The CDR3 totals 18 residues. This sample stems from a study of technical replicates of blood from a handful of donors. Clones were read by immunoSEQ multiplex PCR, and TCRdb kept only the in-frame ones, dropping some. The profile shows some 94,000 clones, roughly 95% of them singletons. This rearrangement joins TRBV13 to TRBJ2-3; possible D gene TRBD1, 6 bases. Material for sequencing was T cells isolated from PBMCs. The clonotype originates from a human donor in good health. The CDR3 nucleotides read TGTGCCAGCAGCCCAATGACCTTGACAGGACGCATCACAGATACGCAGTATTTT. This translates into CASSPMTLTGRITDTQYF.